The clone carrying this T cell receptor beta chain was recorded a few times. Its target is not known. The data belong to a study of human T cells and chemical hapten exposure. The time point was: patch test 3, about 24 weeks after DPC sensitization. Described treatment: therapeutic diphenylcyclopropenone sensitization with weekly scalp DPC. Each CDR3 protein gets one entry after TCRdb re-called the RACE reads with MiXCR. The sample contains more than 100,000 distinct CDR3 sequences, around 11% of which appear only once. The CDR3 length is 11 residues. The ends were cut back, 7 bases at V and 3 bases at J, with 8 bases in the middle. Germline CDR1 reads SQVTM; CDR2 reads ANQGSEA. Study outcomes and limitations: TCRs exceeding 1 in 1000 frequency stayed unchanged with DPC sensitization.

This sequence was found in a woman aged 45-59 years with alopecia areata. Some clones in this sample may be carry-over from other donors' samples. Sequences were derived from whole blood, sampled in connection with sensitization to the hapten diphenylcyclopropenone (DPC). The chain employs TRBV29-1 and TRBJ2-3; the D gene is possibly TRBD2 (5 bases). The CDR3 nucleotides are TGCAGCGGGACGGGAACAGATACGCAGTATTTT. It is translated as CSGTGTDTQYF.